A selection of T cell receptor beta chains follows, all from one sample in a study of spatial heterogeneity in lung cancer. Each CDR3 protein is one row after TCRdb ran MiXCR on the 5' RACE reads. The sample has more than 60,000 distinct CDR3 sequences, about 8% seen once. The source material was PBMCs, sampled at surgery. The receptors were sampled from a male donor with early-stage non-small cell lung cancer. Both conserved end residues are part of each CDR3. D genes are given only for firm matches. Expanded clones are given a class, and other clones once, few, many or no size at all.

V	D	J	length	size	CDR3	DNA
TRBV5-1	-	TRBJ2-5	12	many	CASSFGGETQYF	TGCGCCAGCAGCTTCGGAGGGGAGACCCAGTACTTC
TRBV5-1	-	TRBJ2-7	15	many	CASSQNPGQKDEQYF	TGCGCCAGCAGCCAAAACCCGGGACAAAAAGACGAGCAGTACTTC
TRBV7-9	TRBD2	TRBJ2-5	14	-	CASSATSGSETQYF	TGTGCCAGCAGCGCAACTAGCGGGAGCGAGACCCAGTACTTC
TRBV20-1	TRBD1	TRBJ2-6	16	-	CSATGQGSSGANVLTF	TGCAGTGCGACGGGACAGGGGAGCTCTGGGGCCAACGTCCTGACTTTC
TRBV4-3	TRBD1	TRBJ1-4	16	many	CASSQDTGGADEKLFF	TGCGCCAGCAGCCAAGATACAGGGGGCGCCGATGAAAAACTGTTTTTT
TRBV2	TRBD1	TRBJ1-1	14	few	CASLTTGMNTEAFF	TGTGCCAGCCTTACGACAGGGATGAACACTGAAGCTTTCTTT
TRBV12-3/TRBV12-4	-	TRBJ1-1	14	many	CASSFAGTAGEAFF	TGTGCCAGCAGTTTTGCCGGGACGGCGGGTGAAGCTTTCTTT
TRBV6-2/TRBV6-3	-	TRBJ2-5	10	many	CASAEETQYF	TGTGCCAGCGCTGAAGAGACCCAGTACTTC
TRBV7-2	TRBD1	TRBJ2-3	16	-	CASSLDGTALTDTQYF	TGTGCCAGCAGCTTAGACGGGACAGCCCTCACAGATACGCAGTATTTT
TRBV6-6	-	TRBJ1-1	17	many	CASSYVPASLGDTEAFF	TGTGCCAGCAGTTACGTGCCAGCAAGCCTTGGGGACACTGAAGCTTTCTTT
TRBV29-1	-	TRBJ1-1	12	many	CSVAGVNTEAFF	TGCAGCGTCGCAGGGGTGAACACTGAAGCTTTCTTT
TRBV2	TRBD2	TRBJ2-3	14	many	CASSGTGGTDTQYF	TGTGCCAGCAGTGGGACGGGGGGGACAGATACGCAGTATTTT
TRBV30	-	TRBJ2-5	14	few	CAWSSGWYQETQYF	TGTGCCTGGAGTTCGGGTTGGTACCAAGAGACCCAGTACTTC
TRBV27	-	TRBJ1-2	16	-	CASSPSQGEYSYGYTF	TGTGCCAGCAGTCCCTCCCAAGGGGAGTATAGCTATGGCTACACCTTC
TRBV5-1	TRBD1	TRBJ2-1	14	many	CASSSGTVYNEQFF	TGCGCCAGCAGCTCCGGGACAGTCTACAATGAGCAGTTCTTC
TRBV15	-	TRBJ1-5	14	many	CATSRGAGDQPQHF	TGTGCCACCAGCAGAGGGGCAGGGGATCAGCCCCAGCATTTT
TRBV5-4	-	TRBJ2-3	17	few	CASSIGQQLAITDTQYF	TGTGCCAGCAGCATTGGACAGCAACTTGCTATCACAGATACGCAGTATTTT
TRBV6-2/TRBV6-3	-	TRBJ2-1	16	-	CASSSSVASLGDEQFF	TGTGCCAGCAGTTCGTCGGTAGCATCCCTCGGGGATGAGCAGTTCTTC
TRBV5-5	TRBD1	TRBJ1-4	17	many	CASSLALPGQGDEKLFF	TGTGCCAGCAGCTTGGCCCTCCCCGGACAGGGAGATGAAAAACTGTTTTTT
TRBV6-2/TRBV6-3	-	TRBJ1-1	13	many	CASSSDRNTEAFF	TGTGCCAGCAGTTCGGACAGGAACACTGAAGCTTTCTTT
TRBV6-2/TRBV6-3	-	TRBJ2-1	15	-	CASSYGAGAYNEQFF	TGTGCCAGCAGTTATGGGGCAGGGGCCTACAATGAGCAGTTCTTC
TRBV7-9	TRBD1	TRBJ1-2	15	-	CASSLAGTGGYGYTF	TGTGCCAGCAGCTTAGCCGGGACAGGGGGCTATGGCTACACCTTC